This T cell receptor (beta chain) was identified in a study of shared clonotypes between healthy human individuals. Germline CDR1 is MNHNS and CDR2 is SASEGT. The CDR3 is 15 amino acids. Overall study results and limits: It was the few donors that limited the genetic and exposure-history diversity represented.

For unsorted samples, genomic DNA was extracted from around 86 million PBMCs. In regard to this clone: Antigen specificity is unknown. One end of the junction fails to match germline, which may point to a read error.

Profiling relied on immunoSEQ multiplex PCR, and the TCRdb table lists in-frame clones only, not all of them. This sample has roughly 500,000 clones, with 79% found just once. The clonotype was recovered from a woman aged 35 to 49 in good health. Some clones in this sample may be carry-over from other donors' samples. J is TRBJ2-7 and V is TRBV6-1; 9 bases align to TRBD1. The specimen sequenced was PBMCs. CDR3 nucleotide sequence: TGTGCCAGCAGGGAAGGGGACAGGGACCCCAGTGGACCTTCCTTC. This sequence encodes CASREGDRDPSGPSF.